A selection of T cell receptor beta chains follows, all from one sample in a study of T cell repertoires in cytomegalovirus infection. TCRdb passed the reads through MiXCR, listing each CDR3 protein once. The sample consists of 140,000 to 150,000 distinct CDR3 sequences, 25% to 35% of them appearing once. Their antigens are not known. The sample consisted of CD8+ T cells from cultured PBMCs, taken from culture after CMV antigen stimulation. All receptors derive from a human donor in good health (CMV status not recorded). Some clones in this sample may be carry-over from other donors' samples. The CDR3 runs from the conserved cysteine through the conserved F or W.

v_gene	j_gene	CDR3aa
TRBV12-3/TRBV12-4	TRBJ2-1	CAITRGPPYNEQFF
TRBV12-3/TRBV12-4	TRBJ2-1	CASRTTSGGWYNEQFF
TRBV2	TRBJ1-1	CASSPPGVDTEAFF
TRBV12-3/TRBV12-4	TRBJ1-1	CASSSAGDEDTEAFF
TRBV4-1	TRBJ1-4	CANSQDLGLSEKLFF
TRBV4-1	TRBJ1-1	CASSYGQSQTEAFF
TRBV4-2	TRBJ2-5	CASSQEERLQETQYF
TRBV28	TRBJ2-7	CASRGGTGLPYEQYF
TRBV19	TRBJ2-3	CASSILAGAATDTQYF
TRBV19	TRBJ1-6	CASRPTAMNSPLHF
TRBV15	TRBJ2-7	CATSTGAEQYF
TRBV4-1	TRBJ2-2	CASSFFPLSGELFF
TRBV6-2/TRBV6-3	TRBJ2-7	CASSYLGDEQYF
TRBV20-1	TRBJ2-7	CSARANEQYF
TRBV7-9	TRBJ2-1	CASSLDWGFNEQFF
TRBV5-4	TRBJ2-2	CASRPGLISAGELFF
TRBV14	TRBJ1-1	CASSLPGTGFPEAFF
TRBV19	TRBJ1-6	CASSRQGSNSPLHF
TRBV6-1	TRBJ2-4	CASSERGGSRVPF
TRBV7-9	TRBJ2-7	CASSLGGSLYEQYF
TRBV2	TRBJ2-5	CASSEDLGLQETQYF
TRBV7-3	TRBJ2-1	CASSFTGFANEQFF
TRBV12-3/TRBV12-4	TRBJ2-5	CASSPLGGAYETQYF
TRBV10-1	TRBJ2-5	CASRPTSGVQETQYF
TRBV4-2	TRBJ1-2	CASSQDAGGDLYGYTF
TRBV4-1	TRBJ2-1	CASSQPIAGEQFF
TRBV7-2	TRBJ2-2	CASSLLVGNTGELFF
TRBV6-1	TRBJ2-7	CASSEGSLGNEQYF
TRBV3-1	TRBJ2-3	CASSQGDRGTDTQYF
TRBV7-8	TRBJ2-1	CASLEGGGAHNEQFF
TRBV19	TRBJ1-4	CASSMIREEPYEKLFF
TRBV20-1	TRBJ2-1	CSAREQQTSYNEQFF
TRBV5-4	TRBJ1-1	CASSLESNTEAFF
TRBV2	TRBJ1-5	CASTDIFGTGLSNQPQHF
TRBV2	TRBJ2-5	CASSGLAGEYETQYF
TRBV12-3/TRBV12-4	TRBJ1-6	CASRTQAPSPLHF
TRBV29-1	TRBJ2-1	CSVITLQGRIGEQFF
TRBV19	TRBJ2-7	CASSRTFDYEQYF
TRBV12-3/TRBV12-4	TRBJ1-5	CASRGGDQPQHF
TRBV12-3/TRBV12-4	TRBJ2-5	CASSFQGETQYF
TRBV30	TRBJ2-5	CAWSVPEVTQYF
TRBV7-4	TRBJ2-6	CASSLPEGGGANVLTF
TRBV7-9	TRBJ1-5	CASSLGRGDQPQHF
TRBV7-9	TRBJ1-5	CASSLAPSSPNQPQHF
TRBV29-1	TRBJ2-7	CSVAEVGEQYF
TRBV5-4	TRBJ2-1	CASSHLGRGTYNEQFF
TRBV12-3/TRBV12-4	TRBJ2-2	CASSPFGGPNTGELFF
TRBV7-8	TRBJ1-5	CASSLTLGQLNQPQHF
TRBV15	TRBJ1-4	CATQPDGATNEKLFF